This T cell receptor beta chain appears in the sequencing data of a study of T cell repertoires in cytomegalovirus infection. Study-wide background: CMV infection together with matching HLA type was indicated by public TCR beta signatures. Study-wide points: Dominating the ex vivo response were TCR beta clonotypes that were CMV-specific and HLA-C-restricted. Adding up the frequency of public TCR beta families identified people who carried CMV plus the relevant HLA.

One entry per CDR3 protein, called by TCRdb with MiXCR from the reads. The sample contains 46,000 or so distinct CDR3 sequences, 20% to 25% of which appear only once. V was shortened by 1 base and J by 7 bases, with 4 bases between the two germline ends. Germline V lookup: CDR1 SEHNR, CDR2 FQNEAQ (reference sequence). CDR3 length: 12 residues. Details on this clonotype: The antigen is undetermined.

The rearrangement uses TRBV7-9 and TRBJ1-4; no definite D call. Sequenced material: PBMCs, sequenced either directly or after in vitro stimulation (not recorded which). The clonotype was recovered from a human donor in good health (CMV status not recorded). Some clones in this sample may be carry-over from other donors' samples. The CDR3 protein is CASSLGSEKLFF. The CDR3 DNA reads TGTGCCAGCAGCTTAGGCTCTGAAAAACTGTTTTTT.